One and the same sample provided the 5 T cell receptor beta chains below, sequenced in a study of vaccination and CD4 T cells after COVID-19. Cultured CD4+ T-cell DNA underwent Oncomine TCR Beta short-read sequencing. TCRdb itself ran the PCR reads through MiXCR, one entry per CDR3 protein. This sample yields about 5,400 distinct CDR3 sequences, of which just under 45% are seen a single time; 30% to 45% belongs to the top ten. These TCRs' antigens remain unknown. Treatment given: approximately nine-day PBMC culture with coronavirus spike peptide pools or control peptides (ViraFEST assay). Collection of the unexposed donor's CD4+ T cells took place before the COVID-19 pandemic (2011-2018). The sample comprised CD4+ T cells from blood, cultured in vitro. The receptors here all came from a human donor in good health.

The chain combines TRBV7-9 with TRBJ1-1; no clear D gene. Germline V gene sequence: CDR1 SEHNR, CDR2 FQNEAQ (reference sequence). The CDR3 consists of 13 residues. V was clipped by 1 base and J by 3 bases, with 6 bases between them. CDR3 coding DNA: TGTGCCAGCAGCTTAGGAGGCGACACTGAAGCTTTCTTT. Translation: CASSLGGDTEAFF.

This chain uses TRBV18 with TRBJ1-2, with 8 bases aligning to TRBD1. This CDR3 has 15 residues. With 0 bases clipped from V and 4 bases from J, the junction kept 4 bases outside the gene matches. Germline assignment: CDR1 KGHSH and CDR2 LQKENI. The CDR3 nucleotides read TGTGCCAGCTCACCACCTACTCAGGGGGCCTATGGCTACACCTTC. This encodes CASSPPTQGAYGYTF.

Within the sample, this clonotype is medium-sized (0.01 to 0.1%). The chain recombines TRBV27 with TRBJ1-1; D possibly corresponds to TRBD1 (6 bases). Germline lookup yields CDR1 MNHEY and CDR2 SMNVEV (reference sequence). V gave up 5 bases and J gave up 0 bases, with 19 bases separating them. CDR3 length: 17 residues. In nucleotides, the CDR3 is TGTGCCAGCAGTCCCCTTCGGACAGCGGTCTTGAACACTGAAGCTTTCTTT. Its protein is CASSPLRTAVLNTEAFF.

The V gene is TRBV2, the J gene TRBJ2-2, with D tentatively TRBD1 (6 bases). Trimming shortened V by 7 bases and J by 5 bases, and 11 bases separated the two germline ends. Germline-derived CDR1 and CDR2 are SNHLY and FYNNEI. The CDR3 sequence is 13 residues long. The CDR3 spells CASKVRGTGELFF. CDR3 sequence (DNA): TGTGCCAGCAAGGTCAGGGGAACCGGGGAGCTGTTTTTT. The full variable domain, its missing parts supplied by reference TRBV2 and TRBJ2-2, is EPEVTQTPSHQVTQMGQEVILRCVPISNHLYFYWYRQILGQKVEFLVSFYNNEISEKSEIFDDQFSVERPDGSNFTLKIRSTKLEDSAMYFCASKVRGTGELFFGEGSRLTVL.

The CDR3 DNA sequence: TGTGCCATCAGTGACTCACTGGTTGGAGACAGGGCCTATGGCTACACCTTC. Its translation is CAISDSLVGDRAYGYTF. This chain connects TRBV10-3 to TRBJ1-2; 7 bases fit TRBD1. This CDR3 contains 17 residues. V shed 3 bases, J shed 4 bases, and the junction held 14 bases outside the gene matches. Per germline, CDR1 ENHRY and CDR2 SYGVKD.